A single T cell receptor (beta chain) is shown here with its context. This entry comes from a study of blood T cell repertoires in COVID-19. Study information: Material from acute and convalescent COVID-19 was sourced from the United States, Italy and Spain. From T cells, B-cell-depleted T cells, or PBMCs came the material, which was cDNA or gDNA.

Germline CDR1 and CDR2: MRHNA and SNTAGT. This CDR3 region has 14 residues. The V end was cut by 3 bases, the J end by 7 bases, with 12 bases between. The authors' processing: Estimation of nucleated cell counts relied on the amplification of reference gene primers. TCRdb keeps only in-frame clones here, not all; method: immunoSEQ multiplex PCR. That table gives V, J and clone size, and the DNA gave D and trimming. This repertoire shows 150,000 to 200,000 clones, around nine tenths found once; its top ten account for 3% to 4.5%. This clonotype was sampled from a young man with active or convalescent COVID-19. Input material: peripheral blood. This chain links TRBV6-4 with TRBJ2-2; no reliable D call. CDR3 nucleotide sequence: TGTGCCAGCAGTGAAAAAGCCGGTGGCGGGGAGCTGTTTTTT. Its translation is CASSEKAGGGELFF.